Detailed here is one T cell receptor beta chain. These data are taken from a study of blood T cell repertoires in COVID-19. Study-wide background: Sample material is recorded as cDNA or gDNA derived from T cells, B-cell-depleted T cells, or PBMCs.

TCRdb's table, derived via immunoSEQ multiplex PCR, lists solely in-frame clones and lacks some. This table has about 99,000 clones, about 80% appearing once. V was clipped by 0 bases and J by 2 bases, with 10 bases between them. Germline V gene lookup returns CDR1 MNHEY and CDR2 SVGAGI. The CDR3 has 15 amino acids. This clonotype was sampled from a woman aged 80 or over with active or convalescent COVID-19. What was sequenced was peripheral blood. The chain carries TRBV6-5 and TRBJ1-1; the D gene is possibly TRBD1 (6 bases). The CDR3 protein is CASSYSDSQNTEAFF. CDR3 DNA: TGTGCCAGCAGTTACTCGGACAGTCAAAACACTGAAGCTTTCTTT.